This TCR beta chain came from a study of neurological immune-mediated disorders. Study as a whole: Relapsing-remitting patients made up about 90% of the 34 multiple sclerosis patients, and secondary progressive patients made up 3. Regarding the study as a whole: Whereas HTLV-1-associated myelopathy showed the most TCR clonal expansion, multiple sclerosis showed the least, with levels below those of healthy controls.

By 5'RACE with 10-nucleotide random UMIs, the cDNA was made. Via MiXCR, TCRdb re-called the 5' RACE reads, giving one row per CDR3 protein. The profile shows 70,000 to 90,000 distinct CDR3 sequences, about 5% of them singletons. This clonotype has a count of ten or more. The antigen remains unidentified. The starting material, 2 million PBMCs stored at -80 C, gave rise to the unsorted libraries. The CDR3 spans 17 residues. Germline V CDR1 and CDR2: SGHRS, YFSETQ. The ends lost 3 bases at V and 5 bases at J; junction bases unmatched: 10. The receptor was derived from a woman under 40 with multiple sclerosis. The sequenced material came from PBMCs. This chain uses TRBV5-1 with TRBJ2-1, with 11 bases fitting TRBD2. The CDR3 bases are TGCGCCAGCAGCTCGGACAGGGGACTAGCGGCTAACAATGAGCAGTTCTTC. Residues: CASSSDRGLAANNEQFF.